This TCR beta chain emerged from a study of regulatory T cells in long-lasting Graves disease. Background on the study: Newly diagnosed Graves' patients had under 3 months of antithyroid drugs.

This clonotype was observed at least ten times. Time point specified: newly diagnosed GD, antithyroid drugs for less than 3 months. From PBMCs, RNA was extracted and then used to make the TCR library. Through Arm-PCR of CDR3 regions and iRepertoire HTBI primers, TCR beta libraries were built. TCRdb analysed the multiplex PCR reads with MiXCR anew, one entry per CDR3 protein. The sample has roughly 220,000 distinct CDR3 sequences; 18% are singletons. The sequence derives from a female donor with Graves disease. The sequencing here drew on peripheral blood mononuclear cells (PBMCs), taken at new diagnosis, from a patient treated with antithyroid drugs.

The CDR3 DNA follows: TGTGCCAGCAGCCAACCGGGACAACGGGTCGTTGGCTCCTACAATGAGCAGTTCTTC. Translation gives CASSQPGQRVVGSYNEQFF. The chain couples TRBV7-8 to TRBJ2-1, with D possibly matching TRBD1 (6 bases). V was pared by 5 bases and J by 0 bases, with 23 bases between. The length of the CDR3 is 19 residues. From germline, CDR1 is SGHVS and CDR2 FQNEAQ. The full variable domain, completed using reference TRBV7-8 and TRBJ2-1, is GAGVSQSPRYKVAKRGQDVALRCDPISGHVSLFWYQQALGQGPEFLTYFQNEAQLDKSGLPSDRFFAERPEGSVSTLKIQRTQQEDSAVYLCASSQPGQRVVGSYNEQFFGPGTRLTVL.